Each of the 26 T cell receptor beta chains below was sequenced from the same sample in a study of T cell responses to AZD1222 COVID-19 vaccine. Clones were sequenced by immunoSEQ multiplex PCR, and TCRdb holds only the in-frame ones, with some missing. The profile covers roughly 150,000 clones, with about 88% appearing a single time and 4.5% to 6.5% taken by the ten largest. The source material was peripheral blood, sampled on day 0 of AZD1222 vaccination. The receptor source for this set is an adult in good health.

The rearrangement links TRBV9 to TRBJ1-1; D remains unclear. V dropped 1 base and J dropped 3 bases, with 10 bases sitting between them. Germline CDR1 SGDLS, CDR2 YYNGEE. This CDR3 spans 14 amino acids. CDR3 sequence (DNA): TGTGCCAGCAGCGTATTGCCATCTGACACTGAAGCTTTCTTT. Translating it yields CASSVLPSDTEAFF. Using reference TRBV9 and TRBJ1-1 for the parts outside the CDR3, the full variable domain is DSGVTQTPKHLITATGQRVTLRCSPRSGDLSVYWYQQSLDQGLQFLIQYYNGEERAKGNILERFSAQQFPDLHSELNLSSLELGDSALYFCASSVLPSDTEAFFGQGTRLTVV.

The chain has TRBV5-4 and TRBJ2-5, with D tentatively TRBD1 or TRBD2 (5 bases each). The V end was cut by 4 bases, the J end by 5 bases, with 15 bases between. The length of the CDR3 is 14 residues. Germline V gene data show CDR1 as SGHNT and CDR2 as YYREEE (reference sequence). CDR3 sequence (DNA): TGTGCCAGCAGCCGCAGAGGGGAGTCGGAGACCCAGTACTTC. Its translation: CASSRRGESETQYF.

The J gene is TRBJ2-7, the V gene TRBV3-1 (or the pseudogene TRBV3-2); D is uncertain. Germline V gene lookup returns CDR1 LGHDT and CDR2 YNNKEL (reference sequence). The CDR3 is 13 residues long. V was cut by 4 bases and J by 0 bases, with 7 bases left in between. The CDR3 loop reads CASSRLSSYEQYF. In nucleotides, the CDR3 is TGTGCCAGCAGCCGCCTCTCCTCCTACGAGCAGTACTTC.

The V and J genes are TRBV7-9 and TRBJ2-7; D remains unclear. Germline V CDR1 and CDR2: SEHNR, FQNEAQ (reference sequence). Trimming pared 3 bases from V and 3 bases from J, leaving 6 bases between. This CDR3 comprises 12 residues. The DNA of the CDR3 is TGTGCCAGCAGCTTCTCCTACTACGAGCAGTACTTC. Translating gives CASSFSYYEQYF.

V is TRBV7-2 and J is TRBJ2-1; 10 nucleotides agree with TRBD2. The CDR3 consists of 19 residues. Germline assignment: CDR1 SGHTA and CDR2 FQGNSA. V lost 4 bases, J lost 4 bases, and 16 bases stayed unmatched. CDR3 amino acids: CASSSPAEGAGGRYNEQFF. For the CDR3, the DNA is TGTGCCAGCAGCTCACCCGCCGAAGGAGCGGGAGGGCGATACAATGAGCAGTTCTTC.

The CDR3 DNA reads TGCGCACTCCGGGGAAGCCGGGAGACCCAGTACTTC. Its protein is CALRGSRETQYF. The rearrangement joins TRBV10-1 to TRBJ2-5, with TRBD2 as a possible D gene (5 bases). This CDR3 spans 12 amino acids. Germline V lookup: CDR1 WNHNN, CDR2 SYGVQD (reference sequence).

This clone was seen once. This rearrangement joins TRBV4-1 to TRBJ2-2; perhaps D is TRBD1 or TRBD2 (5 bases each). Germline values: CDR1 MGHRA, CDR2 YSYEKL. The CDR3 spans 17 residues. Trimming removed 0 bases at V and 6 bases at J, with 17 bases between. The CDR3, as DNA: TGCGCCAGCAGCCAAGATCGGGGCAGGCTCCTCGCCGGGGAGCTGTTTTTT. It translates to CASSQDRGRLLAGELFF.

Of note for this clone: The sample holds other DNA sequences that translate to the same CDR3. This chain connects TRBV7-2 to TRBJ2-7; 7 bases are a match to TRBD2. CDR1 and CDR2 from the germline V gene are SGHTA and FQGNSA. The junction had 0 bases not matched to a gene; V was cut back by 0 bases and J by 1 base. CDR3 length equals 14 residues. The CDR3 nucleotides read TGTGCCAGCAGCTTAGCGGGAGGGTCCTACGAGCAGTACTTC. Amino acid sequence: CASSLAGGSYEQYF.

This chain uses TRBV5-6 with TRBJ2-3; no reliable D call. CDR3 size: 16 residues. Germline loops: CDR1 SGHDT, CDR2 YYEEEE. V lost 0 bases and J 0 bases, leaving 11 bases between the germline ends. CDR3: CASSLAFPGSTDTQYF. The DNA for the CDR3 is TGTGCCAGCAGCTTGGCCTTCCCAGGAAGCACAGATACGCAGTATTTT.

This chain uses TRBV27 with TRBJ2-5; D gene unclear. The germline CDR1 and CDR2 sequences are MNHEY and SMNVEV (reference sequence). CDR3 length equals 14 residues. V was shortened by 3 bases and J by 2 bases, with 10 bases between the two germline ends. The DNA of the CDR3 is TGTGCCAGCAGTTTCCGGACGGCGCAAGAGACCCAGTACTTC. Encoded protein: CASSFRTAQETQYF.

This chain connects TRBV2 to TRBJ2-1; 8 nucleotides match TRBD2. With V trimmed by 8 bases and J by 6 bases, 12 bases remained unmatched. The CDR3 is 15 amino acids. From germline, CDR1 is SNHLY and CDR2 FYNNEI. The CDR3 bases are TGTGCCAGCTTTCCTTTGGGCGGGAGGAGCAATGAGCAGTTCTTC. Its translation is CASFPLGGRSNEQFF.

Points on this clone: Mismatch with germline at one junction end may stem from a read error. This chain links TRBV3-1 (or the pseudogene TRBV3-2) with TRBJ1-2; no firm D call. The CDR3 consists of 14 residues. Germline-derived CDR1 and CDR2 are LGHDT and YNNKEL (reference sequence). The CDR3 bases are TGTGCCAGCAGCGAAGAGGGCAGTACCTATGGCTACACCTTC. It specifies CASSEEGSTYGYTF.

CDR3 residues: CASSPSGTPNEQYF. The CDR3 DNA is TGTGCCAGTTCGCCGTCCGGGACCCCAAACGAGCAGTACTTC. This rearrangement joins TRBV19 to TRBJ2-7, with D perhaps TRBD1 or TRBD2 (5 bases each). V was cut by 8 bases and J by 5 bases, with 19 bases left in between. The germline V gene encodes CDR1 LNHDA and CDR2 SQIVND (reference sequence). The CDR3 is made up of 14 amino acids.

The chain carries TRBV30 and TRBJ1-3; D not certain. V shed 2 bases and J shed 5 bases, with 10 bases lying between them. Per the germline V gene, CDR1 is GTSNPN and CDR2 is SVGIG (reference sequence). The CDR3 spans 13 residues. The CDR3 nucleotides are TGTGCCTGGAGTATTGGATCGAGAAACACCATATATTTT. It encodes CAWSIGSRNTIYF.

This chain links TRBV9 with TRBJ2-1; 9 nucleotides line up with TRBD2. CDR3 length equals 17 residues. With V trimmed by 4 bases and J by 6 bases, 14 bases remained unmatched. Germline V gene data show CDR1 as SGDLS and CDR2 as YYNGEE. CDR3 DNA: TGTGCCAGCAGCCCACTTGGGGCGGGAGGGCCCCGCAATGAGCAGTTCTTC. Amino acid sequence: CASSPLGAGGPRNEQFF.

This rearrangement joins TRBV19 to TRBJ2-2; D is undetermined. Trimming removed 10 bases at V and 5 bases at J, with 14 bases between. Germline-derived CDR1 and CDR2 are LNHDA and SQIVND (reference sequence). This CDR3 contains 13 residues. CDR3 DNA sequence: TGTGCCATTCGGAACCCCGGAACCGGGGAGCTGTTTTTT. This sequence encodes CAIRNPGTGELFF.

This sequence joins TRBV7-9 and TRBJ2-7; maybe TRBD1 (6 bases). The CDR3 has 14 amino acids. V was pared by 5 bases and J by 0 bases, with 11 bases between. Germline V gene lookup returns CDR1 SEHNR and CDR2 FQNEAQ (reference sequence). The CDR3 DNA reads as TGTGCCAGCAGCCACCGGGACAACTCCTACGAGCAGTACTTC. It is translated as CASSHRDNSYEQYF.

The rearrangement links TRBV19 to TRBJ1-3; D ambiguous. This CDR3 region has 16 residues. The germline CDR1 and CDR2 sequences are LNHDA and SQIVND (reference sequence). The V end was cut by 2 bases, the J end by 1 base, with 12 bases between. This CDR3 reads CASSIRRGRSGNTIYF. As DNA, the CDR3 is TGTGCCAGTAGTATACGGCGAGGCCGTTCTGGAAACACCATATATTTT.

The chain combines TRBV29-1 with TRBJ1-1, with D maybe TRBD1 (5 bases). Looked up from germline, CDR1 is SQVTM and CDR2 is ANQGSEA. V dropped 2 bases and J dropped 11 bases, with 12 bases sitting between them. This CDR3 contains 11 residues. CDR3 coding DNA: TGCAGCGTTGAACAGGGATATGGCGCTTTCTTT. This codes for CSVEQGYGAFF.

The chain carries TRBV4-3 and TRBJ1-5, with D uncertain. Trimming cost V 0 bases and J 5 bases, with 8 bases left between them. The CDR3 spans 14 residues. Germline CDR1 reads LGHNA; CDR2 reads YSLEER. This CDR3 reads CASSQDRNYQPQHF. CDR3 coding DNA: TGCGCCAGCAGCCAAGATAGGAATTATCAGCCCCAGCATTTT.

The chain uses TRBV2 and TRBJ2-5, with unresolved D. Trimming stripped 2 bases from V and 2 bases from J, with 9 bases between. This CDR3 is built from 14 residues. Germline assignment: CDR1 SNHLY and CDR2 FYNNEI. This CDR3 is CASSESWQQETQYF. In DNA, the CDR3 is TGTGCCAGCAGTGAATCGTGGCAGCAAGAGACCCAGTACTTC.

About this clone: The same CDR3 also results from other DNA sequences found in this sample. The chain links TRBV4-3 to TRBJ2-6; D gene ambiguous. CDR1 is LGHNA and CDR2 is YSLEER in the germline V gene. This CDR3 region has 16 residues. V lost 0 bases, J lost 1 base, and 7 bases lay in between. This CDR3 is CASSQEPVSGANVLTF. The CDR3 DNA is TGCGCCAGCAGCCAAGAACCGGTGTCTGGGGCCAACGTCCTGACTTTC.

The chain employs TRBV11-2 and TRBJ2-7; TRBD2 is a possible D gene (5 bases). Trimming shortened V by 5 bases and J by 3 bases, and 14 bases separated the two germline ends. Germline assignment: CDR1 SGHAT and CDR2 FQNNGV. The CDR3 contains 14 residues. CDR3 coding DNA: TGTGCCAGCAGCCCCCTGAGGGCCTTCTACGAGCAGTACTTC. Translation: CASSPLRAFYEQYF.

V gene TRBV4-1 combines with J gene TRBJ1-2, with TRBD1 as a possible D gene (5 bases). The CDR3 spans 16 residues. Deletions cut 5 bases from V and 7 bases from J, with 23 bases between. Germline V gene lookup returns CDR1 MGHRA and CDR2 YSYEKL. CDR3 residues: CASSSYLGASGFGYTF. The CDR3 bases are TGCGCCAGCAGCTCTTACCTAGGTGCCTCAGGGTTTGGCTACACCTTC.

The V call is TRBV15, the J call TRBJ1-6, with D tentatively TRBD1 (6 bases). The V gene's germline CDR1 is LNHNV and CDR2 YYDKDF (reference sequence). V dropped 0 bases and J dropped 10 bases, with 10 bases sitting between them. The length of the CDR3 is 14 residues. The CDR3: CATSRDRGGSPLHF. In nucleotides, the CDR3 is TGTGCCACCAGCAGAGACAGGGGAGGATCACCCCTCCACTTT. Supplemented by reference TRBV15 and TRBJ1-6, the full variable domain reads DAMVIQNPRYQVTQFGKPVTLSCSQTLNHNVMYWYQQKSSQAPKLLFHYYDKDFNNEADTPDNFQSRRPNTSFCFLDIRSPGLGDTAMYLCATSRDRGGSPLHFGNGTRLTVT.

V usage is TRBV7-3 and J usage is TRBJ2-1; 8 positions agree with TRBD2. Germline CDR1 and CDR2: SGHTA and FQGTGA. V lost 4 bases and J lost 9; bases outside the gene matches: 8. The CDR3 contains 14 residues. The CDR3 protein is CASSYGTRRGEQFF. CDR3 in DNA: TGTGCCAGCAGCTACGGGACTAGGAGAGGTGAGCAGTTCTTC.